This record concerns one T cell receptor (beta chain) sequence. There is no known antigen for this receptor. There are no base qualities to consult, and no much larger clone falls within one base. The data originate from a study of T-cell memory formation after mild COVID-19 (dated by TCRdb to the early 2020s). Concerning the study at large: TCR sequence clusters from the two donors were largely donor specific. The cohort comprised two young, previously healthy adult volunteers, one female and one male. T-cell clones expanding and contracting after mild COVID-19 in two donors were tracked by longitudinal TCRalpha and TCRbeta repertoire sequencing. What the study reported, not specific to this receptor: SARS-CoV-2 specificity of the second-wave clones peaking on day 37 was not confirmed. Contracting CD4+ clones were located mainly in the CM and EM memory subsets, whereas CD8+ clones were found to be enriched in EMRA. Only two mild cases were covered in the study, and larger cohorts including severe cases with pre-infection samples were considered necessary. Some responding clones were detected in pre-infection memory, which suggested that pre-existing cross-reactive memory T cells had joined the SARS-CoV-2 response. Clones contracting from day 15 to 85 had balanced CD4/CD8 phenotypes, while a second wave expanding from day 15 to 37 was biased towards CD4+.

TCRdb shows the sequencer as Illumina NovaSeq 6000. TCRalpha and TCRbeta cDNA libraries were built by 5'RACE with constant-segment primers, adding sample barcodes and unique molecular identifiers. RNA was extracted from every sample with Trizol reagent. Libraries were amplified in two PCR steps, with a second sample barcode and Illumina TruSeq adapters added in the second step. Libraries were sequenced on an Illumina NovaSeq with 2 x 150 bp paired-end reads. The original methods were these. The reads were demultiplexed and collapsed into UMI-guided consensus sequences using migec v1.2.7. Using mixcr v2.1.11, UMI consensuses were aligned to TRA and TRB V and J templates and then assembled into clonotypes. A clonotype was counted as expanded or contracted only if both edgeR and NoisET called the change significant, with noise models trained on biological replicates. For edgeR calls, the thresholds were a false discovery rate-adjusted p below 0.01 and a log2 fold-change of 1. PCA with hierarchical clustering of max-normalized trajectories of the 1000 most abundant clonotypes was used as exploratory dynamics analysis. Separately sequenced CD4+ and CD8+ repertoires were used to assign a CD4 or CD8 phenotype to each responding clone. In TCRdb, the public reads were trimmed at Q25 with fastp and aligned with MiXCR, with productive beta chains retained. Merged by CDR3 protein, the rows form single entries marked with the most common genes and DNA. These V and J calls rely on TCRdb rather than the paper's analysis. Recorded for this sample are about 320,000 distinct CDR3 sequences; roughly an eighth of them occurred a single time. The ten largest account for roughly a fifth of the sample.

Ficoll-Paque density gradient centrifugation was the method used to isolate PBMCs. The CDR3 holds 16 amino acids from the cysteine to the phenylalanine. Just the 48-base CDR3 DNA is kept, in frame starting at base 1. CDR1 SGHAT and CDR2 FQNNGV are derived from the germline V gene. V drops 1 base and J drops 4 bases, leaving 16 bases in between. The source of this sequence is a man between 18 and 35 years old who had mild COVID-19 (a few samples of this study predate the infection). The sample titles of this study are shuffled in the database, so cell type and time point are left out; the donor was told from shared clones. Recombination connected TRBV11-2 to TRBJ2-5, with the D gene not clear enough to name. Material: PBMCs or a T cell subset sorted from them (not recorded which). The DNA reads as follows: TGTGCCAGCAGCTTAGGTCCTTTCCGGAATGGAGAGACCCAGTACTTC. Its translation is CASSLGPFRNGETQYF.